The 28 T cell receptor beta chains given below trace back to one sample, sequenced in a study of identical twins (TCRdb year 2016). The library was prepared using 5' RACE. The instrument given in TCRdb is Illumina HiSeq 2000. TCRdb reprocessing: public reads trimmed at Q25 with fastp, clones called with MiXCR, in-frame beta chains kept. Rows are combined by CDR3 protein, so each entry shows the most common genes and DNA. Present in this sample are 300,000 or so distinct CDR3 sequences, 7.5% to 9.5% of which were seen just once. The ten most abundant clones make up approximately 7% of the sample. The sample was also linked to a second study, of yellow fever vaccine responses in identical twins.

The sequenced sample was CD8+ T cells sorted from blood. All receptors come from a young woman in good health.

This clonotype was counted a few times. The rearrangement links TRBV3-1 to TRBJ2-6; no reliable D call. Trimming removed 4 bases from V and 3 bases from J, with 10 bases in between. Germline V gene lookup returns CDR1 LGHDT and CDR2 YNNKEL (reference sequence). This CDR3 has 15 residues. The CDR3 reads CASSLMVSGANVLTF. As DNA, the CDR3 is TGTGCCAGCAGCCTCATGGTCAGTGGGGCCAACGTCCTGACTTTC.

This clonotype was recorded many times. The chain couples TRBV4-1 to TRBJ2-3; D gene uncertain. Germline CDR1 MGHRA, CDR2 YSYEKL. Trimming took off 0 bases at V and 0 bases at J, with 10 bases between the two ends. This CDR3 spans 16 amino acids. Here the CDR3 DNA reads TGCGCCAGCAGCCAAGAAAGTGTAGTGAGCACAGATACGCAGTATTTT. This sequence encodes CASSQESVVSTDTQYF.

This clonotype was detected a few times. V is TRBV7-9 and J is TRBJ2-7; D perhaps matches TRBD2 (7 bases). Trimming took 3 bases from V and 0 from J, leaving 18 bases between them. The CDR3 runs to 17 residues. Per the germline V gene, CDR1 is SEHNR and CDR2 is FQNEAQ (reference sequence). DNA for the CDR3: TGTGCCAGCAGCTTCCAGGGTCGGGGGGCGAGCTCCTACGAGCAGTACTTC. This translates into CASSFQGRGASSYEQYF.

This clonotype was counted only a few times. The V gene is TRBV28, the J gene TRBJ2-4; D remains unclear. CDR3 length equals 11 residues. V was clipped by 4 bases and J by 6 bases, with 4 bases between them. Germline V gene lookup returns CDR1 MDHEN and CDR2 SYDVKM. The CDR3 reads CASSSGNIQYF. The CDR3 region has the DNA TGTGCCAGCAGTTCCGGAAACATTCAGTACTTC.

The chain recombines TRBV25-1 with TRBJ2-2, with D perhaps TRBD2 (6 bases). The CDR3 is 15 amino acids. The germline V and J ends were trimmed by 4 bases and 8 bases, with 17 bases remaining between them. Germline CDR1 reads MGHDK; CDR2 reads SYGVNS. In nucleotides, the CDR3 is TGTGCCAGCAGTGGGTACGGGACTCTTAGTGGGGAGCTGTTTTTT. Its translation: CASSGYGTLSGELFF.

This sequence joins TRBV7-2 and TRBJ2-5; D gene unclear. The V and J ends lost 5 bases and 5 bases respectively, with 21 bases between them. Germline V gives CDR1 SGHTA, CDR2 FQGNSA. The CDR3 totals 16 residues. CDR3 residues: CASSIPRRAKGETQYF. Here the CDR3 DNA reads TGTGCCAGCAGCATCCCTAGACGGGCCAAGGGCGAGACCCAGTACTTC.

Ten or more counts support this clonotype. The chain is built from TRBV4-3 and TRBJ2-7, with TRBD2 matching 9 bases. Germline V CDR1 and CDR2: LGHNA, YSLEER. The CDR3 totals 16 residues. V gave up 0 bases and J gave up 2 bases; unmatched junction bases: 5. The chain's CDR3 is CASSQDETSGAYEQYF. The CDR3 DNA is TGCGCCAGCAGCCAAGATGAGACTAGCGGAGCCTACGAGCAGTACTTC.

In its sample, this clonotype was seen many times. The chain combines TRBV10-1 with TRBJ2-7, with D maybe TRBD2 (6 bases). Germline CDR1 reads WNHNN; CDR2 reads SYGVQD (reference sequence). The CDR3 loop spans 15 amino acids. With 3 bases removed from V and 2 bases from J, the gap between germline ends came to 14 bases. CDR3 protein: CASSDGIAVAYEQYF. The CDR3 nucleotides read TGCGCCAGCAGTGATGGCATAGCGGTCGCCTACGAGCAGTACTTC.

This clonotype was seen at least ten times. The gene calls are TRBV11-2 and TRBJ1-1; D may be TRBD1 (6 bases). The CDR3 is made up of 14 amino acids. V was trimmed by 0 bases and J by 6 bases, leaving 11 bases between them. Germline loops: CDR1 SGHAT, CDR2 FQNNGV. The CDR3 coding sequence is TGTGCCAGCAGCTTAGATCTAGGGGGGGCTGAAGCTTTCTTT. It encodes CASSLDLGGAEAFF.

V usage is TRBV20-1 and J usage is TRBJ1-1; a possible D gene is TRBD1 (5 bases). V lost 0 bases and J 0 bases, leaving 11 bases between the germline ends. CDR3 length equals 15 residues. Germline CDR1 and CDR2: DFQATT and SNEGSKA (reference sequence). The CDR3 DNA reads TGCAGTGCTAGAGAAGTTGGGGCCTTGAACACTGAAGCTTTCTTT. It codes for CSAREVGALNTEAFF.

V usage is TRBV12-3 or TRBV12-4 and J usage is TRBJ1-2; tentative D call: TRBD1 (5 bases). The CDR3 is 13 amino acids. Trimming pared 4 bases from V and 6 bases from J, leaving 12 bases between. CDR3 sequence (DNA): TGTGCCAGCAGTTCTGGGGCCCACCATGGCTACACCTTC. Translating gives CASSSGAHHGYTF.

The rearrangement joins TRBV29-1 to TRBJ2-7, with 8 positions matching TRBD2. With 6 bases clipped from V and 3 bases from J, the junction kept 10 bases outside the gene matches. Germline V lookup: CDR1 SQVTM, CDR2 ANQGSEA. CDR3 length equals 14 residues. The CDR3 protein is CSVLGGGSLYEQYF. The CDR3 DNA is TGCAGCGTCCTAGGCGGGGGGTCCCTCTACGAGCAGTACTTC.

The chain combines TRBV7-3 with TRBJ1-2; D not resolved. The CDR3 covers 14 residues. Trimming shortened V by 1 base and J by 3 bases, and 9 bases separated the two germline ends. Germline-derived CDR1 and CDR2 are SGHTA and FQGTGA. The CDR3 sequence is CASSLNPEDYGYTF. CDR3 nucleotide sequence: TGTGCCAGCAGCTTAAACCCCGAGGACTATGGCTACACCTTC.

The chain recombines TRBV28 with TRBJ1-1; TRBD1 is a possible D gene (5 bases). CDR1 and CDR2 (germline): MDHEN, SYDVKM. The V gene lost 5 bases and the J gene lost 7 bases, with 11 bases spanning the gap. The CDR3 sequence is 12 residues long. In DNA, the CDR3 is TGTGCCAGCAGTGACCCGGGACGTGAAGCTTTCTTT. It is translated as CASSDPGREAFF.

This clonotype was recorded at least ten times. V gene TRBV29-1 combines with J gene TRBJ2-5, with 7 bases fitting TRBD1. Trimming took 5 bases from V and 0 from J; bases not matched to a gene: 6. The germline CDR1 and CDR2 sequences are SQVTM and ANQGSEA. This CDR3 spans 14 amino acids. This CDR3 reads CSVWTGDYQETQYF. Written as DNA, the CDR3 is TGCAGCGTTTGGACAGGAGACTACCAAGAGACCCAGTACTTC.

The gene calls are TRBV12-3 or TRBV12-4 and TRBJ2-7, with D maybe TRBD1 (6 bases). Trimming pared 5 bases from V and 3 bases from J, leaving 14 bases between. The CDR3 is 14 residues long. CDR3 sequence: CASSRTAEVYEQYF. CDR3 nucleotide sequence: TGTGCCAGCAGTCGGACAGCCGAGGTCTACGAGCAGTACTTC.

This clonotype was found many times. The J gene is TRBJ1-1, the V gene TRBV27; maybe TRBD1 (6 bases). V was clipped by 5 bases and J by 5 bases, with 15 bases between them. In germline, CDR1 is MNHEY, CDR2 SMNVEV (reference sequence). This CDR3 has 14 amino acids. CDR3 sequence: CASSPYGGRTEAFF. The CDR3 coding sequence is TGTGCCAGCAGTCCGTACGGGGGGCGGACTGAAGCTTTCTTT.

This clonotype was detected a few times. V gene TRBV11-2 combines with J gene TRBJ2-3; 14 bases fit TRBD2. V gave up 7 bases and J gave up 1 base; unmatched junction bases: 4. Germline CDR1 and CDR2: SGHAT and FQNNGV. The CDR3 runs to 16 residues. For the CDR3, the DNA is TGTGCCAGCAATTGGGGACTAGCGGGGGGCACAGATACGCAGTATTTT. Protein: CASNWGLAGGTDTQYF.

This chain joins TRBV6-2 or TRBV6-3 and TRBJ1-1; the D gene is possibly TRBD1 (6 bases). This CDR3 has 15 amino acids. CDR1 MNHEY and CDR2 SVGEGT come from the germline V gene. Trimming shortened V by 2 bases and J by 3 bases, and 13 bases separated the two germline ends. The CDR3 sequence: CASSYPRGGDTEAFF. CDR3 coding DNA: TGTGCCAGCAGTTACCCCAGGGGAGGGGACACTGAAGCTTTCTTT.

Points on this clonotype: One end of the junction varies from germline; a read error may be responsible. V gene TRBV6-1 combines with J gene TRBJ2-6, with a tentative D call TRBD1 (6 bases). Germline V lookup: CDR1 MNHNS, CDR2 SASEGT. The CDR3 contains 15 residues. The CDR3 nucleotides are TGTGCCAGCAGCCAGGTCCCTCAGGGGACCAACGTCCGGACTTTC. It is translated as CASSQVPQGTNVRTF.

The CDR3 sequence: CSASKGDYGYTF. CDR3 DNA sequence: TGCAGTGCTAGTAAGGGGGACTATGGCTACACCTTC. The V gene is TRBV20-1, the J gene TRBJ1-2; a possible D gene is TRBD1 (6 bases). V was cut by 3 bases and J by 3 bases, with 8 bases left in between. Germline CDR1 DFQATT, CDR2 SNEGSKA (reference sequence). The CDR3 length is 12 residues.

This clonotype was seen many times. The chain employs TRBV29-1 and TRBJ2-7; the match to TRBD1 covers 7 bases. V shed 4 bases and J 1 base; nucleotides not matched to a gene: 16. From germline, CDR1 is SQVTM and CDR2 ANQGSEA. This CDR3 spans 17 amino acids. CDR3 loop: CSVVGSSTGQTSYEQYF. The CDR3 DNA reads as TGCAGCGTTGTCGGATCTTCGACGGGACAGACATCCTACGAGCAGTACTTC.

This clonotype was recorded at least ten times. The chain recombines TRBV29-1 with TRBJ2-2; no reliable D call. CDR1 and CDR2 (germline): SQVTM, ANQGSEA. V lost 5 bases, J lost 0 bases, and 4 bases lay in between. The CDR3 runs 12 residues. The CDR3 bases are TGCAGCGTTCGCACGAACACCGGGGAGCTGTTTTTT. It codes for CSVRTNTGELFF.

The chain is built from TRBV19 and TRBJ2-1; the match to TRBD2 covers 10 bases. The CDR3 spans 15 residues. Germline trimming cut 7 bases from V and 5 bases from J; bases unmatched to any gene: 8. In germline, CDR1 is LNHDA, CDR2 SQIVND (reference sequence). Written as DNA, the CDR3 is TGTGCCAGTACTCCCCTAGCGGGAGCAAACAATGAGCAGTTCTTC. Translating it yields CASTPLAGANNEQFF.

Ten or more counts support this clonotype. This chain uses TRBV10-1 with TRBJ2-3; D might be TRBD2 (6 bases). The CDR3 has 15 amino acids. Germline CDR1 reads WNHNN; CDR2 reads SYGVQD (reference sequence). V lost 3 bases to trimming and J lost 2 bases, with 12 bases between them. CDR3 protein: CASSDIRETTDTQYF. The CDR3 bases are TGCGCCAGCAGTGATATCCGGGAGACCACAGATACGCAGTATTTT.

This clonotype was counted ten times or more. The genes are TRBV29-1 and TRBJ2-1, with TRBD2 matching over 16 bases. The CDR3 totals 17 residues. Per the germline V gene, CDR1 is SQVTM and CDR2 is ANQGSEA. Trimming took 6 bases from V and 2 from J; bases not matched to a gene: 7. The DNA of the CDR3 is TGCAGCGTCGGGGGACTAGCGGGAGGGAAAACCTACAATGAGCAGTTCTTC. Its translation is CSVGGLAGGKTYNEQFF.

V usage is TRBV20-1 and J usage is TRBJ2-4, with D uncertain. The V gene's germline CDR1 is DFQATT and CDR2 SNEGSKA (reference sequence). The ends were cut back, 0 bases at V and 7 bases at J, with 10 bases in the middle. There are 13 residues in the CDR3. CDR3 sequence (DNA): TGCAGTGCTAGAGAACCGGATGGGAACATTCAGTACTTC. Translating it yields CSAREPDGNIQYF.

This clonotype turned up a few times. The chain carries TRBV6-5 and TRBJ2-5; weak D call: TRBD1 (5 bases). This CDR3 region has 14 residues. The V end was cut by 2 bases, the J end by 3 bases, with 10 bases between. Germline V gene lookup returns CDR1 MNHEY and CDR2 SVGAGI. Here the CDR3 reads CASSYDSRKETQYF. The CDR3 DNA is TGTGCCAGCAGTTACGACAGCAGAAAAGAGACCCAGTACTTC.